This record looks at one T cell receptor (beta chain) sequence and its context. V was pared by 2 bases and J by 4 bases, with 6 bases between. This CDR3 is built from 12 residues. The germline gives CDR1 MNHEY, CDR2 SMNVEV (reference sequence). The data derive from a study of T cell changes during pregnancy in multiple sclerosis. The method was immunoSEQ multiplex PCR; TCRdb's version includes in-frame clones alone and lacks a portion of them. The sample shows 20,000 to 25,000 clones, approximately 86% of them seen only once. Here the sequenced sample was CD8+ T cells from peripheral blood mononuclear cells, taken in the first trimester of pregnancy. V usage is TRBV27 and J usage is TRBJ2-7, with D tentatively TRBD2 (6 bases). The receptor's source is a female donor in good health, enrolled as a control in a pregnancy study. The CDR3 region is CASSLRGYEQYF. In DNA, the CDR3 is TGTGCCAGCAGTTTACGGGGGTACGAGCAGTACTTC.